A single count supports the clone carrying this T cell receptor (beta chain). These data are taken from a study of T cell changes during pregnancy in multiple sclerosis. Produced via immunoSEQ multiplex PCR; TCRdb's table is partial and in-frame only. Here the sample spans almost 55,000 clones, under 95% being singletons. With 4 bases removed from V and 2 bases from J, the gap between germline ends came to 10 bases. The CDR3 totals 14 residues. CDR1 SGHDT and CDR2 YYEEEE come from the germline V gene. This sequence originates from a female donor with multiple sclerosis, enrolled in a pregnancy study. Sequencing used CD8+ T cells from peripheral blood mononuclear cells, obtained before pregnancy. This chain joins TRBV5-6 and TRBJ1-5, with TRBD1 as a possible D gene (5 bases). The CDR3 here is CASSPSGGNQPQHF. CDR3 DNA: TGTGCCAGCAGCCCATCGGGGGGCAATCAGCCCCAGCATTTT.